The 15 T cell receptor beta chains presented below share a single source sample, sequenced in a study of blood T cells in healthy people across ages. Then a second PCR, running about 6 to 11 cycles, was carried out with a sample-barcoded 5' primer and a J-beta primer mix. TCRdb passed the 5' RACE reads through MiXCR, listing each CDR3 protein once. The sample has 800,000 to 950,000 distinct CDR3 sequences, 25% to 35% seen once; the top ten hold about a tenth. The sample also formed part of further work on T cells of mothers and their children.

The sample was blood. The receptors come from a middle-aged woman in good health.

The sample holds many counts of this clonotype. The chain uses TRBV15 and TRBJ2-3, with D unclear. This CDR3 contains 15 residues. Germline V gene data show CDR1 as LNHNV and CDR2 as YYDKDF (reference sequence). Trimming left V 0 bases short and J 0 bases short, with 7 bases between. CDR3 sequence (DNA): TGTGCCACCAGCAGAGACCCCACAAGCACAGATACGCAGTATTTT. Its translation is CATSRDPTSTDTQYF. The full variable domain, completed using reference TRBV15 and TRBJ2-3, is DAMVIQNPRYQVTQFGKPVTLSCSQTLNHNVMYWYQQKSSQAPKLLFHYYDKDFNNEADTPDNFQSRRPNTSFCFLDIRSPGLGDTAMYLCATSRDPTSTDTQYFGPGTRLTVL.

This clonotype was recorded once. A much larger clone sits a single nucleotide away, making a read error possible. The chain combines TRBV24-1 with TRBJ2-7; D gene ambiguous. The length of the CDR3 is 14 residues. Germline V gene lookup returns CDR1 KGHDR and CDR2 SFDVKD. The CDR3 DNA sequence: TGTGCCACCAGTGATTCCGGACGGACCTACGAGCGGTACTTC. Amino acids: CATSDSGRTYERYF.

With regard to this clonotype: Since a much larger clone is just one base distant, this may be a read error. The chain is built from TRBV10-3 and TRBJ2-4; D is unclear. Germline loops: CDR1 ENHRY, CDR2 SYGVKD. The CDR3 extends over 12 amino acids. The CDR3: CAISESKGIQCF. As DNA, the CDR3 is TGTGCCATCAGTGAGTCGAAGGGCATTCAGTGCTTC.

This clonotype has only a few counts. The chain joins TRBV5-1 to TRBJ2-4; D unresolved. The V end lost 0 bases, the J end lost 2 bases, and 12 bases lay between the germline ends. This CDR3 spans 16 amino acids. The germline V gene encodes CDR1 SGHRS and CDR2 YFSETQ. The CDR3, as DNA: TGCGCCAGCAGCTTGGCCCCGACACGTACCAAAAACATTCAGTACTTC. It translates to CASSLAPTRTKNIQYF. Supplemented by reference TRBV5-1 and TRBJ2-4, the full variable domain reads KAGVTQTPRYLIKTRGQQVTLSCSPISGHRSVSWYQQTPGQGLQFLFEYFSETQRNKGNFPGRFSGRQFSNSRSEMNVSTLELGDSALYLCASSLAPTRTKNIQYFGAGTRLSVL.

The chain carries TRBV6-2 or TRBV6-3 and TRBJ1-2; 7 nucleotides line up with TRBD1. The germline V gene encodes CDR1 MNHEY and CDR2 SVGEGT. The trim removed 6 bases at V and 5 bases at J, leaving 6 bases unmatched. This CDR3 comprises 13 residues. The DNA for the CDR3 is TGTGCCAGCAGAGGGACAGTGACATATGGCTACACCTTC. Translation: CASRGTVTYGYTF.

This clonotype was recorded a few times. This chain links TRBV11-2 with TRBJ2-1; 10 bases are a match to TRBD1. This CDR3 spans 15 amino acids. Germline V gene lookup returns CDR1 SGHAT and CDR2 FQNNGV. Trimming at V came to 5 bases and at J to 6 bases, leaving 7 bases not matched to a gene. The CDR3 nucleotides read TGTGCCAGCAGCCACGGACAGGGGGAACCCAATGAGCAGTTCTTC. Its protein product is CASSHGQGEPNEQFF.

This clonotype was detected a few times. J is TRBJ2-2 and V is TRBV10-3, with a tentative D call TRBD2 (6 bases). The CDR3 spans 15 residues. V shed 2 bases and J shed 0 bases, with 7 bases lying between them. Germline CDR1 is ENHRY and CDR2 is SYGVKD. CDR3 sequence (DNA): TGTGCCATCAGTGAGCTAGCGCCGAACACCGGGGAGCTGTTTTTT. It encodes CAISELAPNTGELFF.

The chain is built from TRBV10-3 and TRBJ2-1, with 9 bases aligning to TRBD2. CDR3 length: 15 residues. Trimming at V came to 3 bases and at J to 10 bases, leaving 10 bases not matched to a gene. CDR1 ENHRY and CDR2 SYGVKD come from the germline V gene. CDR3 loop: CAISDGGAGGMEQFF. In DNA, the CDR3 is TGTGCCATCAGTGATGGGGGAGCGGGGGGAATGGAGCAGTTCTTC.

There are many counts of this clonotype. The J gene is TRBJ2-3, the V gene TRBV7-2; D not resolved. V was pared by 9 bases and J by 4 bases, with 14 bases between. CDR3 length: 13 residues. CDR1 and CDR2 (germline): SGHTA, FQGNSA. The CDR3 bases are TGTGCCAGTAACTTCTATCTTGCAGATACGCAGTATTTT. Protein: CASNFYLADTQYF.

The V gene is TRBV2, the J gene TRBJ2-7; the match to TRBD1 covers 7 bases. The J call may be wrong; the DNA end is better matched by TRBJ2-5. The CDR3 is 16 residues long. Germline assignment: CDR1 SNHLY and CDR2 FYNNEI. The CDR3 here is CASSRRTGDIGKTQYF. In DNA form, the CDR3 reads TGTGCCAGCAGCCGCCGGACAGGTGACATCGGAAAGACCCAGTACTTC.

This clonotype occurred a few times. The rearrangement uses TRBV4-1 and TRBJ1-2; D is possibly TRBD1 (5 bases). CDR3 length equals 16 residues. Trimming shortened V by 1 base and J by 2 bases, and 14 bases separated the two germline ends. CDR1 and CDR2 (germline): MGHRA, YSYEKL. In DNA form, the CDR3 reads TGCGCCAGCAGCCAAGTGGGGACGCCTGTCAACTATGGCTACACCTTC. The encoded protein is CASSQVGTPVNYGYTF.

This sequence joins TRBV9 and TRBJ2-2; D remains ambiguous. This CDR3 has 13 amino acids. Germline V gives CDR1 SGDLS, CDR2 YYNGEE. V lost 0 bases to trimming and J lost 8 bases, with 8 bases between them. The CDR3: CASSVDWAGELFF. CDR3 DNA sequence: TGTGCCAGCAGCGTAGACTGGGCAGGGGAGCTGTTTTTT.

The chain links TRBV3-1 to TRBJ1-5, with D unclear. V gave up 2 bases and J gave up 5 bases, with 10 bases separating them. Germline CDR1 and CDR2: LGHDT and YNNKEL (reference sequence). This CDR3 has 14 amino acids. CDR3 DNA: TGTGCCAGCAGCCAAACCGGGATATATCAGCCCCAGCATTTT. Its protein product is CASSQTGIYQPQHF.

V usage is TRBV7-2 and J usage is TRBJ2-7; TRBD2 aligns across 9 bases. The CDR3 totals 14 residues. Germline CDR1 reads SGHTA; CDR2 reads FQGNSA. Trimming took 5 bases from V and 6 from J; bases not matched to a gene: 8. CDR3 region: CASSQLAGFSEQYF. As DNA, the CDR3 is TGTGCCAGCAGCCAGCTAGCGGGGTTTTCCGAGCAGTACTTC.

This clonotype was counted many times. The J gene is TRBJ2-7, the V gene TRBV15; no reliable D call. CDR1 and CDR2 from the germline V gene are LNHNV and YYDKDF (reference sequence). The CDR3 runs to 13 residues. Deletions cut 3 bases from V and 4 bases from J, with 10 bases between. CDR3 sequence: CATSSKPVYEQYF. CDR3 nucleotides: TGTGCCACCAGCAGCAAACCAGTATACGAGCAGTACTTC.